At least ten counts were recorded for the clone carrying this T cell receptor (beta chain). Antigen unknown. This specimen comes from a study of molecular identifiers for immune sequencing clone quantification. One entry per CDR3 protein, called by TCRdb with MiXCR from the PCR reads. The sample lists approximately 40,000 distinct CDR3 sequences; roughly 20% were seen once. A CD8+CD4-CCR7+CD45RA+ phenotype served as the sorting definition for naive CD8 T cells. This CDR3 region has 16 residues. Germline V gene sequence: CDR1 SGDLS, CDR2 YYNGEE. The ends lost 3 bases at V and 0 bases at J; junction bases unmatched: 6. Study-level points and caveats: Amid approximately 1 million naive cells, spiked Jurkat TCR RNA from one cell was reportedly still detectable.

Sequencing was done on a sample of naive CD8+ T cells from blood, with Jurkat cell RNA spiked in. This sample's subset: FACS-sorted CD8+CD4-CCR7+CD45RA+ naive T cells. The gene calls are TRBV9 and TRBJ1-3, with 7 bases that match TRBD1. The sequence was obtained from a human donor in good health. Some libraries in this study had Jurkat cell RNA spiked in. The CDR3 loop is CASSAGGGYSGNTIYF. Written as DNA, the CDR3 is TGTGCCAGCAGCGCCGGAGGGGGCTACTCTGGAAACACCATATATTTT.